These T cell receptor beta chains were read from a single sample in a study of blood T cell repertoires in COVID-19. Assay: immunoSEQ multiplex PCR; the TCRdb copy retains only in-frame clones and omits some. The sample holds around 86,000 clones; 75% to 85% are singletons and the top ten take 25% to 35%. The sequenced sample was peripheral blood. Receptors were obtained from an elderly woman with acute or convalescent COVID-19. CDR3s include the opening cysteine and the closing phenylalanine or tryptophan. A D gene is named only where the DNA matches it firmly. Size is omitted from some rows. Given values are once, few, many or a class for expanded clones.

>TRBV5-1|TRBD1|TRBJ2-7|once
CASSLEPGQGEVEYF
TGCGCCAGCAGCCTAGAGCCGGGACAGGGGGAGGTAGAGTACTTC
>TRBV7-2|TRBD2|TRBJ2-3|.
CASSLGTSGRSDTQYF
TGTGCCAGCAGCCTGGGGACTAGCGGGAGATCAGATACGCAGTATTTT
>TRBV28|TRBD2|TRBJ2-3|.
CASRTGTSYGTDTQYF
TGTGCCAGCAGAACCGGGACTAGCTATGGCACAGATACGCAGTATTTT
>TRBV5-1|.|TRBJ1-3|.
CASSFRQNLRGFGNTIYF
TGCGCCAGCAGCTTCCGACAAAATTTAAGAGGGTTTGGAAACACCATATATTTT
>TRBV5-4|TRBD2|TRBJ2-2|.
CASSAGLAGVTGELFF
TGTGCCAGCAGCGCGGGACTAGCGGGAGTCACCGGGGAGCTGTTTTTT
>TRBV6-5|TRBD1|TRBJ2-1|.
CASSPTRDSYNEQFF
TGTGCCAGCAGTCCTACCCGGGACAGTTACAATGAGCAGTTCTTC
>TRBV27|TRBD2|TRBJ2-1|once
CASSPRTSGSYEQFF
TGTGCCAGCAGTCCCCGGACTAGCGGGAGCTATGAGCAGTTCTTC
>TRBV27|TRBD2|TRBJ2-2|.
CASSVLGGRGTGELFF
TGTGCCAGCAGCGTCCTAGGCGGGAGAGGGACCGGGGAGCTGTTTTTT
>TRBV24-1|.|TRBJ1-2|.
CATSADSSRGYTF
TGTGCCACCAGTGCCGACAGTTCCCGCGGCTACACCTTC
>TRBV18|.|TRBJ2-3|.
CASSGQGFTDTQYF
TGTGCCAGCTCAGGGCAGGGATTCACAGATACGCAGTATTTT
>TRBV7-9|.|TRBJ1-1|.
CASSAGVTSAAFF
TGTGCCAGCAGCGCGGGAGTAACTTCTGCAGCTTTCTTT
>TRBV5-1|.|TRBJ2-1|.
CASSFFGNEQFF
TGCGCCAGCAGCTTTTTCGGCAATGAGCAGTTCTTC
>TRBV4-3|.|TRBJ1-6|.
CASSQESQGDSPLHF
TGCGCCAGCAGCCAAGAAAGTCAGGGTGATTCACCCCTCCACTTT
>TRBV19|TRBD2|TRBJ2-7|.
CASSRAGAGYEQYF
TGTGCCAGTAGCCGAGCGGGAGCCGGGTACGAGCAGTACTTC
>TRBV7-9|.|TRBJ2-1|.
CASSFKWSAGSYNEQFF
TGTGCCAGCAGCTTTAAATGGTCGGCGGGTTCCTACAATGAGCAGTTCTTC
>TRBV28|TRBD2|TRBJ2-6|.
CASRGTSRGANVLTF
TGTGCCAGCAGAGGGACTAGCCGGGGGGCCAACGTCCTGACTTTC
>TRBV11-2|.|TRBJ2-1|.
CATALSLAANEQFF
TGTGCCACCGCCCTGAGCCTTGCGGCCAATGAGCAGTTCTTC
>TRBV19|TRBD2|TRBJ2-5|.
CASSSGLAGGPGETQYF
TGTGCCAGTAGTTCAGGACTAGCGGGAGGGCCGGGAGAGACCCAGTACTTC
>TRBV7-2|.|TRBJ1-2|.
CASSIQGTSAGGYTF
TGTGCCAGCAGCATTCAGGGGACCTCTGCGGGCGGCTACACCTTC
>TRBV7-9|.|TRBJ2-1|.
CASSLTSGQTYNEQFF
TGTGCCAGCAGCCTAACCTCGGGACAAACCTACAATGAGCAGTTCTTC
>TRBV11-1|TRBD1|TRBJ1-2|.
CASSLAPQGTDYGYTF
TGTGCCAGCAGCTTAGCCCCACAGGGGACCGACTATGGCTACACCTTC
>TRBV12-3/TRBV12-4|.|TRBJ1-1|once
CASSLTANTEAFF
TGTGCCAGCAGTTTAACAGCGAACACTGAAGCTTTCTTT
>TRBV6-2/TRBV6-3|TRBD1|TRBJ2-6|.
CASSSYRGSGANVLTF
TGTGCCAGCAGTTCGTACAGGGGGTCTGGGGCCAACGTCCTGACTTTC
>TRBV2|.|TRBJ2-2|.
CASSERGRDTGELFF
TGTGCCAGCAGTGAGCGGGGCAGGGACACCGGGGAGCTGTTTTTT
>TRBV7-9|.|TRBJ2-7|.
CASSLMTDSYEQYF
TGTGCCAGCAGCTTAATGACAGATTCCTACGAGCAGTACTTC
>TRBV20-1|.|TRBJ2-3|.
CSAFLLPTGYF
TGCAGTGCTTTCCTCCTCCCGACGGGTTATTTT
>TRBV19|TRBD2|TRBJ2-1|once
CASSLGGSYNEQFF
TGTGCCAGTAGCCTGGGAGGGTCCTACAATGAGCAGTTCTTC
>TRBV5-4|TRBD1|TRBJ2-7|.
CASSPGQGSYEQYF
TGTGCCAGCAGCCCGGGACAGGGATCCTACGAGCAGTACTTC
>TRBV5-5|.|TRBJ2-7|.
CASSLVAGDIYEQYF
TGTGCCAGCAGCTTAGTGGCAGGGGATATCTACGAGCAGTACTTC
>TRBV11-3|TRBD2|TRBJ2-5|.
CASSVGLDGTQYF
TGTGCCAGCAGCGTCGGACTAGATGGGACCCAGTACTTC
>TRBV30|.|TRBJ1-6|.
CAWSSRDSSPLHF
TGTGCCTGGAGTTCTCGGGATTCTTCACCCCTCCACTTT
>TRBV7-8|TRBD1|TRBJ2-1|.
CASSLGQGTYNEQFF
TGTGCCAGCAGCTTAGGACAGGGGACCTACAATGAGCAGTTCTTC
>TRBV7-9|.|TRBJ2-7|.
CASSFSSFDEQYF
TGTGCCAGCAGCTTTAGTAGTTTCGACGAGCAGTACTTC
>TRBV9|TRBD2|TRBJ2-2|.
CASSVSGTHAGELFF
TGTGCCAGCAGCGTTAGCGGGACCCACGCCGGGGAGCTGTTTTTT
>TRBV18|TRBD1|TRBJ2-1|.
CASSPTGNNEQFF
TGTGCCAGCTCCCCGACAGGGAACAATGAGCAGTTCTTC
>TRBV5-5|.|TRBJ2-7|.
CASSLHGRGGYEQYF
TGTGCCAGCAGCTTGCACGGAAGGGGCGGCTACGAGCAGTACTTC
>TRBV10-3|TRBD2|TRBJ2-5|.
CATRGGLQETQYF
TGTGCCACTCGGGGGGGGCTACAAGAGACCCAGTACTTC
>TRBV6-6|TRBD1|TRBJ2-3|.
CASSGQGTDTQYF
TGTGCCAGCAGCGGACAGGGGACAGATACGCAGTATTTT
>TRBV2|TRBD2|TRBJ2-5|.
CASSARRTSGQETQYF
TGTGCCAGCAGCGCCAGGAGGACTAGTGGCCAGGAGACCCAGTACTTC
>TRBV7-2|.|TRBJ1-1|.
CASSLIQDTEAFF
TGTGCCAGCAGCTTAATCCAGGACACTGAAGCTTTCTTT